This TCR beta chain comes out of a study of OX40 agonist ivuxolimab in advanced cancers. Profiling relied on immunoSEQ multiplex PCR, and the TCRdb table lists in-frame clones only, not all of them. The table includes more than 90,000 clones, 70% to 85% detected once. The sequencing used CD4+ or CD8+ T cells sorted from blood, collected in a trial of the OX40 agonist ivuxolimab. The clonotype was recovered from an adult with an advanced solid tumor such as melanoma, head and neck, liver or kidney cancer.

CDR3 in DNA: TGTGCCAGCAGCCCCAACGCGGGAGGGCCTCACGGGGAGCTGTTTTTT. Translation gives CASSPNAGGPHGELFF. This rearrangement joins TRBV7-3 to TRBJ2-2, with 9 bases lining up with TRBD2. Trimming cost V 5 bases and J 7 bases; bases outside gene matches: 11. Per the germline V gene, CDR1 is SGHTA and CDR2 is FQGTGA. The CDR3 is 16 residues long.